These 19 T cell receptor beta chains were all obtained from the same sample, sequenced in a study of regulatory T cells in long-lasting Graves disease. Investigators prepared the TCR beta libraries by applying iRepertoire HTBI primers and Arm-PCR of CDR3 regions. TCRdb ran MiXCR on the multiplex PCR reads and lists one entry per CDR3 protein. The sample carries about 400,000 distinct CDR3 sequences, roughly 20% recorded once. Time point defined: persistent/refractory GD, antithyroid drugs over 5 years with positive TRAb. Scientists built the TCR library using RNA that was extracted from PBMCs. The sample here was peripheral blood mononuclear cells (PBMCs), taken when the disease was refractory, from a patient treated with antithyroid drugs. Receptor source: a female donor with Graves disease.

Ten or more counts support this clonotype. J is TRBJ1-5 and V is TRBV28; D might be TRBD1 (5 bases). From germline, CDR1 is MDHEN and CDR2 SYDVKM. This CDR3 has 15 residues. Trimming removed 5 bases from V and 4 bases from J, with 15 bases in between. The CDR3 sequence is CASSQPDSANQPQHF. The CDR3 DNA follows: TGTGCCAGCAGTCAACCCGACAGTGCGAATCAGCCCCAGCATTTT.

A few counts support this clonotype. The DNA for the CDR3 is TGTGCCTGGAGGGCGACCGCGAACACCGGGGAGCTGTTTTTT. It specifies CAWRATANTGELFF. V and J are TRBV30 and TRBJ2-2; no reliable D call. The germline V and J ends were trimmed by 3 bases and 0 bases, with 8 bases remaining between them. CDR3 length equals 14 residues. CDR1 is GTSNPN and CDR2 is SVGIG in the germline V gene (reference sequence).

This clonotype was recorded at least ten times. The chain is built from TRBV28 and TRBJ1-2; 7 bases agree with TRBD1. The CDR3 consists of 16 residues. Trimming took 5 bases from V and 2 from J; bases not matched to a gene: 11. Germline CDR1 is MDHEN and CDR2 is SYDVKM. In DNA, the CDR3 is TGTGCCAGCAGTACGACCCGACAGGGTAGAAACTATGGCTACACCTTC. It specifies CASSTTRQGRNYGYTF.

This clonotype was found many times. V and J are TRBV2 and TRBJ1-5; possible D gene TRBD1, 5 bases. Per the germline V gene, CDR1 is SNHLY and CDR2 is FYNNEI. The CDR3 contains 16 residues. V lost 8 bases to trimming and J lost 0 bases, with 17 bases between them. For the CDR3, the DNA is TGTGCCAGCGCCCAGATAGGAGGGGCTAGCAATCAGCCCCAGCATTTT. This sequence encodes CASAQIGGASNQPQHF.

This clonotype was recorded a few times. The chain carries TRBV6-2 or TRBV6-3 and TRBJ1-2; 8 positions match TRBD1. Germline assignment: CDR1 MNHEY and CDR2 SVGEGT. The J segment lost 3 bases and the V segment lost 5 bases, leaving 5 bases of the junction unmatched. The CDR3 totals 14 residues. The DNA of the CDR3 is TGTGCCAGCAGTGAAGCGGACAGGGACTATGGCTACACCTTC. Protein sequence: CASSEADRDYGYTF.

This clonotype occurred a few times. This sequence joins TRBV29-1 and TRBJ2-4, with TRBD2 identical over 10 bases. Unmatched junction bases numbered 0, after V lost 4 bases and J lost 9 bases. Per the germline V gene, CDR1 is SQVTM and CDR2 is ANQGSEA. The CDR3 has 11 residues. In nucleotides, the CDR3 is TGCAGCGTTGGACTAGCGGGCATTCAGTACTTC. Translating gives CSVGLAGIQYF. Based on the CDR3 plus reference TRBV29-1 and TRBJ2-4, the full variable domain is SAVISQKPSRDICQRGTSLTIQCQVDSQVTMMFWYRQQPGQSLTLIATANQGSEATYESGFVIDKFPISRPNLTFSTLTVSNMSPEDSSIYLCSVGLAGIQYFGAGTRLSVL.

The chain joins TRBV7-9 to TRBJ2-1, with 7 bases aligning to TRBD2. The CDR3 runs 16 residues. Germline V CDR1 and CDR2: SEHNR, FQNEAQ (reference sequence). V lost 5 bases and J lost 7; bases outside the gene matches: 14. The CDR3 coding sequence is TGTGCCAGCAGCCCGCCGACTAGCTCTCGGCCGAATGAGCAGTTCTTC. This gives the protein CASSPPTSSRPNEQFF.

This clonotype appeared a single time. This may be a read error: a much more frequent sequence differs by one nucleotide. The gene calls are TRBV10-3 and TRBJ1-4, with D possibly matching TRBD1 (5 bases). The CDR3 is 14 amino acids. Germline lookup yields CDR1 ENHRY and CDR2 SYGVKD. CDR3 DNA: TGTGCCACCATGAGGGCCCGGGGGAATGAAAGACTGTTTTTT. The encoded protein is CATMRARGNERLFF.

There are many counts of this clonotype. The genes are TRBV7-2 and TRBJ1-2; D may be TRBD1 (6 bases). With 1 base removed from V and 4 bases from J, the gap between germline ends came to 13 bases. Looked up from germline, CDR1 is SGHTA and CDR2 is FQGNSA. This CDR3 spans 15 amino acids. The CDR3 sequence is CASSLEAGASYGYTF. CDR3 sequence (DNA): TGTGCCAGCAGCTTAGAGGCAGGGGCTAGCTATGGCTACACCTTC.

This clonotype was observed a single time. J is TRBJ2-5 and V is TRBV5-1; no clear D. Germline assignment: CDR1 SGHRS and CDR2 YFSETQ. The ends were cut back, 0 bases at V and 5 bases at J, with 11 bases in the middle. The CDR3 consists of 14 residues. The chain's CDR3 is CASSLEALGETQYF. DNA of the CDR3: TGCGCCAGCAGCTTGGAAGCGCTGGGGGAGACCCAGTACTTC.

CDR3 region: CSARDSGSGYNSPLHF. The CDR3 DNA reads TGCAGTGCTAGAGATAGTGGAAGCGGATATAATTCACCCCTCCACTTT. V gene TRBV20-1 combines with J gene TRBJ1-6; D gene ambiguous. Between the trimmed V and J ends, which lost 0 bases and 4 bases, there was a span of 13 bases. This CDR3 comprises 16 residues. Per germline, CDR1 DFQATT and CDR2 SNEGSKA (reference sequence).

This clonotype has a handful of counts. The CDR3 nucleotides are TGCGCCAGCAGCCAAGATCGCCAGGGACGCTACGAGCAGTACTTC. This gives the protein CASSQDRQGRYEQYF. V and J are TRBV4-3 and TRBJ2-7, with D perhaps TRBD1 or TRBD2 (5 bases each). This CDR3 has 15 residues. Germline assignment: CDR1 LGHNA and CDR2 YSLEER. Deletions cut 0 bases from V and 3 bases from J, with 12 bases between.

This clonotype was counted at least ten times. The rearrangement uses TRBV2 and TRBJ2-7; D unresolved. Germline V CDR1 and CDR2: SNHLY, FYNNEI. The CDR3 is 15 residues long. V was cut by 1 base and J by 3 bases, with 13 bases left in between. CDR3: CASSEVSGPYYEQYF. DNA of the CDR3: TGTGCCAGCAGTGAAGTGTCAGGTCCATACTACGAGCAGTACTTC. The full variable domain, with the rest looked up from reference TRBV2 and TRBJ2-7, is EPEVTQTPSHQVTQMGQEVILRCVPISNHLYFYWYRQILGQKVEFLVSFYNNEISEKSEIFDDQFSVERPDGSNFTLKIRSTKLEDSAMYFCASSEVSGPYYEQYFGPGTRLTVT.

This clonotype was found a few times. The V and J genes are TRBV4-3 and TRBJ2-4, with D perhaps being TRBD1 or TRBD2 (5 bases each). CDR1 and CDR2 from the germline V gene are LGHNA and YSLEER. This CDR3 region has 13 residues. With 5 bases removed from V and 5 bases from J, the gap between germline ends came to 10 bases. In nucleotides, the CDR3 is TGCGCCAGCAGCGTGGGGACCGAAAACATTCAGTACTTC. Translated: CASSVGTENIQYF.

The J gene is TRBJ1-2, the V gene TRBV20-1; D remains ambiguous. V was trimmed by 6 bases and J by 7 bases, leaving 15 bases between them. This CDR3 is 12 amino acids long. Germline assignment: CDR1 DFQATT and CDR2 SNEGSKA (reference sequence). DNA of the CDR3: TGCAGTGCGCCCGGCCCAGGCCTTGGCTACACCTTC. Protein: CSAPGPGLGYTF.

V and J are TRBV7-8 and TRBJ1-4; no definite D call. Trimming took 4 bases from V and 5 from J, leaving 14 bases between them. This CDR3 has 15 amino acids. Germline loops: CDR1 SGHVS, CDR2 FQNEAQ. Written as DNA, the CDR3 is TGTGCCAGCAGCTCCGGGCGGGCGCAGAATGAAAAACTGTTTTTT. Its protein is CASSSGRAQNEKLFF.

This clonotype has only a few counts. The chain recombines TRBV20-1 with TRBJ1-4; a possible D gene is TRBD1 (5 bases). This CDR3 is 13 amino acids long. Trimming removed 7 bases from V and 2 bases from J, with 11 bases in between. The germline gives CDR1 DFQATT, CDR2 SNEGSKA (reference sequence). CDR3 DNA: TGCAGTGTAAACACAGGCACTAATGAAAAACTGTTTTTT. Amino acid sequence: CSVNTGTNEKLFF.

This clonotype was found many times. In nucleotides, the CDR3 is TGTGCCAGCACCTACGGACTAGCGGGCTATGTAGGAGAGACCCAGTACTTC. Protein product: CASTYGLAGYVGETQYF. V is TRBV6-1 and J is TRBJ2-5, with 11 bases aligning to TRBD2. The CDR3 contains 17 residues. Germline CDR1 MNHNS, CDR2 SASEGT. The ends lost 7 bases at V and 4 bases at J; junction bases unmatched: 14.

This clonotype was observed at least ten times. For the CDR3, the DNA is TGTGCCAGCAGTGAGACAGGGGCAAGCTACGAGCAGTACTTC. It codes for CASSETGASYEQYF. This chain connects TRBV25-1 to TRBJ2-7, with TRBD1 identical over 8 bases. CDR1 is MGHDK and CDR2 is SYGVNS in the germline V gene. V lost 3 bases and J lost 3; bases outside the gene matches: 4. The CDR3 has 14 amino acids.